The next 16 T cell receptor beta chains were all read from a single sample in a study of beta chain features in type 1 diabetes. Of the isolated RNA, all was reverse transcribed, and so the sequenced material was expressed TCRB transcripts. Sequencing used immunoSEQ multiplex PCR; TCRdb keeps in-frame clones, though not all of them. This sample carries 150,000 to 190,000 clones, about 8.1% of them seen once, and the ten largest clones take about 0.6%. Sequencing input: central memory CD4+ T cells from blood. The receptor source for this set is a man aged 18 to 29 in good health.

This chain connects TRBV28 to TRBJ2-7, with a tentative D call TRBD2 (6 bases). This CDR3 is built from 19 residues. CDR1 MDHEN and CDR2 SYDVKM come from the germline V gene. Trimming pared 6 bases from V and 4 bases from J, leaving 31 bases between. CDR3 sequence (DNA): TGTGCCAGCAGCTCGGACGTTATCGGACTATCTCCCCGGGGGTACGAGCAGTACTTC. Encoded protein: CASSSDVIGLSPRGYEQYF. The whole variable domain, remainder taken from reference TRBV28 and TRBJ2-7, is DVKVTQSSRYLVKRTGEKVFLECVQDMDHENMFWYRQDPGLGLRLIYFSYDVKMKEKGDIPEGYSVSREKKERFSLILESASTNQTSMYLCASSSDVIGLSPRGYEQYFGPGTRLTVT.

This clone was seen more than once but under ten times. The V and J genes are TRBV11-2 and TRBJ2-5; TRBD2 matches 8 bases. CDR3 length equals 14 residues. The V segment lost 1 base and the J segment 2 bases; nucleotides outside the gene matches: 0. The germline V gene encodes CDR1 SGHAT and CDR2 FQNNGV. CDR3 in DNA: TGTGCCAGCAGCTTAGGCGGGGGGCAAGAGACCCAGTACTTC. Translation: CASSLGGGQETQYF.

The rearrangement links TRBV14 to TRBJ2-2; 10 nucleotides align to TRBD1. The junction had 10 bases not matched to a gene; V was cut back by 4 bases and J by 8 bases. CDR3 length equals 16 residues. Germline values: CDR1 SGHDN, CDR2 FVKESK. CDR3 amino acids: CASSPAGTGDQGELFF. The CDR3 DNA is TGTGCCAGCAGCCCCGCCGGGACAGGGGACCAAGGGGAGCTGTTTTTT.

This chain connects TRBV2 to TRBJ2-7, with 8 bases matching TRBD1. CDR1 is SNHLY and CDR2 is FYNNEI in the germline V gene. CDR3 length equals 16 residues. J lost 2 bases, V lost 6 bases, and 12 bases had no gene match. CDR3 DNA sequence: TGTGCCAGCAGCCGGGACAGGATACCAAATACCTACGAGCAGTACTTC. It encodes CASSRDRIPNTYEQYF.

There are a few counts of this clone. This chain connects TRBV7-8 to TRBJ2-7; 7 positions agree with TRBD1. CDR3 length: 16 residues. The junction had 15 bases not matched to a gene; V was cut back by 5 bases and J by 5 bases. Germline CDR1 SGHVS, CDR2 FQNEAQ. CDR3 loop: CASSLRFNRGHNEQYF. Written as DNA, the CDR3 is TGTGCCAGCAGCCTTAGATTCAACAGGGGTCACAACGAGCAGTACTTC.

This clone was seen a few times. The chain recombines TRBV19 with TRBJ1-2; D uncertain. Germline V gives CDR1 LNHDA, CDR2 SQIVND (reference sequence). Trimming removed 3 bases at V and 7 bases at J, with 6 bases between. The CDR3 loop spans 11 amino acids. This chain's CDR3 is CASSIEGGYTF. DNA of the CDR3: TGTGCCAGTAGTATTGAGGGTGGCTACACCTTC.

The J gene is TRBJ2-7, the V gene TRBV11-2; 9 nucleotides line up with TRBD1. Germline CDR1 and CDR2: SGHAT and FQNNGV. The J segment lost 6 bases and the V segment lost 1 base, leaving 1 base of the junction unmatched. This CDR3 region has 13 residues. CDR3 in DNA: TGTGCCAGCAGCTTAGGACAGGGGGGCGAGCAGTACTTC. It yields the protein CASSLGQGGEQYF. Drawing the rest from reference TRBV11-2 and TRBJ2-7, the complete variable domain is EAGVAQSPRYKIIEKRQSVAFWCNPISGHATLYWYQQILGQGPKLLIQFQNNGVVDDSQLPKDRFSAERLKGVDSTLKIQPAKLEDSAVYLCASSLGQGGEQYFGPGTRLTVT.

The V gene is TRBV25-1, the J gene TRBJ2-3; 7 nucleotides line up with TRBD2. Germline trimming cut 9 bases from V and 0 bases from J; bases unmatched to any gene: 6. Germline CDR1 reads MGHDK; CDR2 reads SYGVNS. This CDR3 is built from 14 residues. CDR3 bases: TGTGCCAGTGCAGGGAGGGTGAGCACAGATACGCAGTATTTT. As protein: CASAGRVSTDTQYF.

For the CDR3, the DNA is TGTGCCAGCAGCTTAGCGCTGACAGCAAGCTATGGCTACACCTTC. This gives the protein CASSLALTASYGYTF. This rearrangement joins TRBV7-2 to TRBJ1-2, with D possibly matching TRBD1 (5 bases). The germline CDR1 and CDR2 sequences are SGHTA and FQGNSA. The CDR3 sequence is 15 residues long. Trimming cost V 0 bases and J 4 bases, with 12 bases left between them.

V is TRBV7-2 and J is TRBJ1-5, with no clear D. Trimming stripped 1 base from V and 5 bases from J, with 9 bases between. Germline CDR1 is SGHTA and CDR2 is FQGNSA. The CDR3 is 14 amino acids. The CDR3 DNA reads TGTGCCAGCAGCTTAGTGGTGAGTGATCAGCCCCAGCATTTT. As protein: CASSLVVSDQPQHF.

The J gene is TRBJ2-7, the V gene TRBV28, with 11 bases lining up with TRBD2. The CDR3 is 15 residues long. Germline V gene data show CDR1 as MDHEN and CDR2 as SYDVKM. V gave up 6 bases and J gave up 1 base; unmatched junction bases: 5. The CDR3 is CASRPRLAGSYEQYF. CDR3 nucleotides: TGTGCCAGCAGGCCCAGACTAGCGGGATCCTACGAGCAGTACTTC.

This clone was detected a few times. J is TRBJ2-1 and V is TRBV30; a weak D match, TRBD1 (6 bases). Germline loops: CDR1 GTSNPN, CDR2 SVGIG (reference sequence). Trimming removed 2 bases from V and 0 bases from J, with 14 bases in between. The CDR3 has 16 amino acids. The chain's CDR3 is CAWSSTGLSSYNEQFF. CDR3 DNA: TGTGCCTGGAGTTCAACAGGGCTGAGCTCCTACAATGAGCAGTTCTTC.

This chain joins TRBV2 and TRBJ1-5; 10 positions agree with TRBD1. The V and J ends lost 6 bases and 5 bases, in that order; junction bases with no gene match: 4. Germline V gene lookup returns CDR1 SNHLY and CDR2 FYNNEI. This CDR3 contains 14 residues. The DNA of the CDR3 is TGTGCCAGCAGGACCGGGACAGGGGATCAGCCCCAGCATTTT. Translating it yields CASRTGTGDQPQHF.

This clone was seen more than once but under ten times. The chain couples TRBV18 to TRBJ2-7, with 9 positions matching TRBD1. Germline V lookup: CDR1 KGHSH, CDR2 LQKENI. With 3 bases clipped from V and 5 bases from J, the junction kept 5 bases outside the gene matches. The CDR3 sequence is 14 residues long. CDR3 sequence (DNA): TGTGCCAGCTCACCGGGACAGGGTAGGAACGAGCAGTACTTC. As protein: CASSPGQGRNEQYF.

As DNA, the CDR3 is TGTGCCAGCAGCTTATTGGCTCAGGAGACCCAGTACTTC. This codes for CASSLLAQETQYF. This chain links TRBV7-2 with TRBJ2-5; the D is unclear. V was clipped by 2 bases and J by 5 bases, with 9 bases between them. Per germline, CDR1 SGHTA and CDR2 FQGNSA. The CDR3 is 13 amino acids.

The rearrangement uses TRBV9 and TRBJ2-5; D perhaps matches TRBD1 (5 bases). The germline CDR1 and CDR2 sequences are SGDLS and YYNGEE. The CDR3 covers 15 residues. Trimming removed 0 bases from V and 3 bases from J, with 12 bases in between. The CDR3 bases are TGTGCCAGCAGCGTAGGAATCAGGGCCGAAGAGACCCAGTACTTC. Its protein product is CASSVGIRAEETQYF.